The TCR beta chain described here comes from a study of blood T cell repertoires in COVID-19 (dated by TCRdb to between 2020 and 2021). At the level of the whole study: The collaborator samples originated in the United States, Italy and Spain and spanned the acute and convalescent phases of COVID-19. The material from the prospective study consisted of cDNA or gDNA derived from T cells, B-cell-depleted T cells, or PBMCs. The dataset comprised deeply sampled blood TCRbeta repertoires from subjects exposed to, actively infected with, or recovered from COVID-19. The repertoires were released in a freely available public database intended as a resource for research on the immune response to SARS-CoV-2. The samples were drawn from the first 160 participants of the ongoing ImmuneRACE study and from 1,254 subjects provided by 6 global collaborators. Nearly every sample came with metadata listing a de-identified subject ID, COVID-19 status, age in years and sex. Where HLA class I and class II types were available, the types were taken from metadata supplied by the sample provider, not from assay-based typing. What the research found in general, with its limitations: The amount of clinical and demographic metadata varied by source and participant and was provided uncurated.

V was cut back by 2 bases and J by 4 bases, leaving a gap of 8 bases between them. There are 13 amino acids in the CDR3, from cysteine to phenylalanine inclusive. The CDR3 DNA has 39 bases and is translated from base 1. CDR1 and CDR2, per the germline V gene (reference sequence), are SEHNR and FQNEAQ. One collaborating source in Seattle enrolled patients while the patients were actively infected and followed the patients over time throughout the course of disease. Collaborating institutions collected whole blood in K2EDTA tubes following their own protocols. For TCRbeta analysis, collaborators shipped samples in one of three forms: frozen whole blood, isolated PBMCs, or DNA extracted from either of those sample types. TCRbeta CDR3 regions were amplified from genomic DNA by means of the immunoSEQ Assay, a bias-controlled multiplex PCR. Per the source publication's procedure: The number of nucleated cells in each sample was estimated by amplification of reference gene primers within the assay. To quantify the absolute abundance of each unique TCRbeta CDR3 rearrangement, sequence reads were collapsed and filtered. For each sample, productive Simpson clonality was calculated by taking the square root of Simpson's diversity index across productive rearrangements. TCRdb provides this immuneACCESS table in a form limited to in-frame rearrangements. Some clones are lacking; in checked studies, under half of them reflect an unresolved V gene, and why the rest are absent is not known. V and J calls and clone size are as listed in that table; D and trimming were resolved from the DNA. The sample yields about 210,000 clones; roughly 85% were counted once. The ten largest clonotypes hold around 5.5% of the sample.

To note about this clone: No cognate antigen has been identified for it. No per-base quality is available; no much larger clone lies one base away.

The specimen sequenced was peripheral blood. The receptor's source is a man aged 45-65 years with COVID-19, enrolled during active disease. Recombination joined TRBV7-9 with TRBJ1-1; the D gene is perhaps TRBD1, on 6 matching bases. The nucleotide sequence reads TGTGCCAGCAGCTTACAGGGGCTCACTGAAGCTTTCTTT. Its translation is CASSLQGLTEAFF. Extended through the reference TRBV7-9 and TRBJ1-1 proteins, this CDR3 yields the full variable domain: DTGVSQNPRHKITKRGQNVTFRCDPISEHNRLYWYRQTLGQGPEFLTYFQNEAQLEKSRLLSDRFSAERPKGSFSTLEIQRTEQGDSAMYLCASSLQGLTEAFFGQGTRLTVV.